The 14 T cell receptor beta chains below come from one sample, sequenced in a study of shared clonotypes between healthy human individuals. Clones were sequenced by immunoSEQ multiplex PCR, and TCRdb holds only the in-frame ones, with some missing. In the table there are 2,500,000 or so clones, 92% of which are singletons. The material sequenced was naive CD4+ T cells from PBMCs. Stated subset: CD45RA+ positively selected. These receptors all come from a man between 18 and 35 years old in good health. Some clones in this sample may be carry-over from other donors' samples.

The V and J genes are TRBV9 and TRBJ2-7; 7 nucleotides line up with TRBD2. Unmatched junction bases numbered 14, after V lost 3 bases and J lost 2 bases. The germline V gene encodes CDR1 SGDLS and CDR2 YYNGEE. The CDR3 is 17 residues long. The CDR3, as DNA: TGTGCCAGCAGCGCTCGAAGCGGGCGGGAGACCCCCTACGAGCAGTACTTC. Protein product: CASSARSGRETPYEQYF.

The chain couples TRBV7-9 to TRBJ2-3; D uncertain. Germline V gives CDR1 SEHNR, CDR2 FQNEAQ (reference sequence). CDR3 length: 13 residues. Trimming pared 1 base from V and 6 bases from J, leaving 8 bases between. The CDR3 nucleotides are TGTGCCAGCAGCTTAGGCCAGGCGGATACGCAGTATTTT. Protein sequence: CASSLGQADTQYF.

V is TRBV7-9 and J is TRBJ2-1; 8 bases align to TRBD1. The ends lost 6 bases at V and 9 bases at J; junction bases unmatched: 4. Germline V gene lookup returns CDR1 SEHNR and CDR2 FQNEAQ (reference sequence). This CDR3 region has 12 residues. CDR3 coding DNA: TGTGCCAGCAGTGGACAGGGCAGTGAGCAGTTCTTC. It yields the protein CASSGQGSEQFF.

Here the CDR3 DNA reads TGTGCCTGGGCCAGGGAGGATGAAAAACTGTTTTTT. Translating it yields CAWAREDEKLFF. The V gene is TRBV30, the J gene TRBJ1-4; D is perhaps TRBD1 (5 bases). V was pared by 5 bases and J by 6 bases, with 10 bases between. Looked up from germline, CDR1 is GTSNPN and CDR2 is SVGIG (reference sequence). The CDR3 extends over 12 amino acids.

The V and J genes are TRBV28 and TRBJ1-4; 7 nucleotides align to TRBD1. Germline trimming cut 6 bases from V and 8 bases from J; bases unmatched to any gene: 9. The CDR3 spans 14 residues. Germline V gene lookup returns CDR1 MDHEN and CDR2 SYDVKM. CDR3 residues: CASSQDRIREKLFF. For the CDR3, the DNA is TGTGCCAGCAGCCAGGACAGGATTCGAGAAAAACTGTTTTTT.

CDR3 in amino acids: CASSTPGDEQFF. DNA for the CDR3: TGCGCCAGCAGCACCCCGGGTGATGAGCAGTTCTTC. The gene calls are TRBV5-1 and TRBJ2-1; D gene ambiguous. CDR1 is SGHRS, CDR2 YFSETQ, per germline. The V and J ends lost 4 bases and 8 bases respectively, with 10 bases between them. The CDR3 has 12 residues.

The chain links TRBV28 to TRBJ2-1, with D perhaps being TRBD1 or TRBD2 (5 bases each). The germline CDR1 and CDR2 sequences are MDHEN and SYDVKM. This CDR3 comprises 17 residues. Trimming removed 3 bases from V and 5 bases from J, with 20 bases in between. CDR3 protein: CASSFRLFGDGNNEQFF. The CDR3 region has the DNA TGTGCCAGCAGTTTCAGGTTGTTTGGGGACGGAAACAATGAGCAGTTCTTC.

This clone was seen more than once but under ten times. This chain links TRBV27 with TRBJ1-1; D is undetermined. CDR1 is MNHEY and CDR2 is SMNVEV in the germline V gene (reference sequence). CDR3 size: 12 residues. The germline V and J ends were trimmed by 1 base and 5 bases, with 5 bases remaining between them. As DNA, the CDR3 is TGTGCCAGCAGTTTATTAGGTACTGAAGCTTTCTTT. It is translated as CASSLLGTEAFF.

The J gene is TRBJ2-2, the V gene TRBV10-3, with TRBD2 matching over 10 bases. Germline loops: CDR1 ENHRY, CDR2 SYGVKD. The CDR3 runs to 15 residues. J was trimmed by 0 bases and V by 10 bases; bases with no gene match: 5. The CDR3 sequence: CASGTSATNTGELFF. The CDR3 DNA reads TGTGCCAGCGGGACTAGCGCTACGAACACCGGGGAGCTGTTTTTT.

This clone was detected once. This sequence joins TRBV29-1 and TRBJ1-2, with 10 bases fitting TRBD1. Germline CDR1 and CDR2: SQVTM and ANQGSEA. Trimming took 5 bases from V and 4 from J; bases not matched to a gene: 7. The CDR3 spans 14 residues. CDR3 sequence: CSVSDRGLVYGYTF. The CDR3 DNA follows: TGCAGCGTTTCAGACAGGGGGCTGGTCTATGGCTACACCTTC.

This chain connects TRBV28 to TRBJ2-3; 13 positions match TRBD2. The V gene's germline CDR1 is MDHEN and CDR2 SYDVKM. The CDR3 has 17 amino acids. After removal of 3 bases from V and 6 bases from J, the junction contained 9 bases not matched to a gene. The CDR3 nucleotides are TGTGCCAGCAGTTTTTTGACTAGCGGGAGGTTCCCCGATACGCAGTATTTT. It codes for CASSFLTSGRFPDTQYF.

The genes are TRBV5-8 and TRBJ1-3; D is uncertain. CDR1 is SGHTS and CDR2 is YDEGEE in the germline V gene. V lost 0 bases and J lost 9, with 13 bases in between. The CDR3 totals 14 residues. CDR3 nucleotide sequence: TGTGCCAGCAGCTTGGGAACAGCTCGGGTCACCATATATTTT. Translating it yields CASSLGTARVTIYF.

This chain uses TRBV27 with TRBJ2-7; 7 bases are shared with TRBD1. Germline V CDR1 and CDR2: MNHEY, SMNVEV (reference sequence). The CDR3 loop spans 13 amino acids. The J segment lost 2 bases and the V segment lost 5 bases, leaving 3 bases of the junction unmatched. This CDR3 is CASSNRGPYEQYF. The CDR3 DNA sequence: TGTGCCAGCAGTAACAGGGGACCCTACGAGCAGTACTTC.

This clone was picked up one time. DNA for the CDR3: TGTGCCAGCAGTGCGCTCCGGGACAATGAGCAGTTCTTC. Translating it yields CASSALRDNEQFF. The chain is built from TRBV2 and TRBJ2-1; D gene ambiguous. Germline V gene data show CDR1 as SNHLY and CDR2 as FYNNEI. The CDR3 has 13 amino acids. Trimming left V 4 bases short and J 5 bases short, with 9 bases between.